This T cell receptor beta chain stems from a study of response to subunit inactivated influenza vaccine. Study results and caveats: It was suggested by the authors that few new T cells are recruited by each seasonal influenza vaccination.

This clonotype appeared a few times. The antigen is undetermined. Per the germline V gene, CDR1 is DFQATT and CDR2 is SNEGSKA (reference sequence). V was clipped by 5 bases and J by 5 bases; unmatched bases: 16. The CDR3 runs 16 residues. Via MiXCR, TCRdb re-called the RT-PCR reads, giving one row per CDR3 protein. The table includes about 540,000 distinct CDR3 sequences, 11% to 15% detected once. The TCR sequence derives from a man in his forties or fifties who received an inactivated influenza vaccine. The starting material was PBMCs from blood, obtained approximately 13 days after vaccination. The gene calls are TRBV20-1 and TRBJ2-5, with 8 positions matching TRBD2. CDR3 protein: CSALPRIAGRGETQYF. The CDR3 DNA sequence: TGCAGTGCTTTACCCCGGATAGCGGGACGTGGGGAGACCCAGTACTTC.